This T cell receptor (beta chain) was found in a study of cytomegalovirus exposure and HLA in healthy donors. Study observations and caveats: TRBV6-2, TRBV6-3 and some other V segments were excluded as indistinguishable.

The PCR had 60 Vbeta and 13 Jbeta primers. Only in-frame clones appear in the TCRdb table, and some are missing; sequencing was by immunoSEQ multiplex PCR. The table lists some 150,000 clones, roughly 85% of them singletons, with 3.4% in the top ten. V lost 6 bases and J lost 7, with 18 bases in between. Germline-derived CDR1 and CDR2 are MNHNS and SASEGT. This CDR3 has 14 amino acids. In regard to this clone: Its antigen is unknown.

The clonotype comes from a male donor in good health and CMV-seronegative. Sequenced: PBMCs. V and J are TRBV6-1 and TRBJ1-2; TRBD1 might be the D (6 bases). CDR3 residues: CASRGTGSGGGYTF. CDR3 DNA: TGTGCCAGCAGGGGAACAGGGTCGGGAGGTGGCTACACCTTC.